These 24 T cell receptor beta chains came from one sample sequenced in a study of patients and donors after allogeneic stem cell transplantation. TCRdb redid the calling of the RT-PCR reads with MiXCR, one entry per CDR3 protein. The table lists more than 850,000 distinct CDR3 sequences, about 20% of them singletons. The sequenced sample was blood, either unsorted or a sorted T cell fraction (not recorded which). Every receptor here comes from a human donor who was either an allogeneic HSCT recipient or a stem cell or donor lymphocyte infusion donor (not recorded which). It is not recorded whose cells these are; they may come from a transplant donor.

This clonotype was observed a handful of times. The rearrangement joins TRBV12-3 or TRBV12-4 to TRBJ1-4, with 7 bases fitting TRBD1. The trim removed 5 bases at V and 10 bases at J, leaving 13 bases unmatched. CDR3 length: 15 residues. Here the CDR3 reads CASSDGQEPRGKLFF. The CDR3 nucleotides are TGTGCCAGCAGTGACGGACAGGAACCAAGGGGAAAACTGTTTTTT.

This clonotype has just a few counts. The chain has TRBV6-1 and TRBJ1-1; 9 bases align to TRBD1. V lost 8 bases to trimming and J lost 2 bases; unmatched junction nucleotides: 12. Germline assignment: CDR1 MNHNS and CDR2 SASEGT. This CDR3 region has 16 residues. The CDR3 region is CASRSASTGGNTEAFF. In nucleotides, the CDR3 is TGTGCCAGCCGATCGGCTTCGACAGGGGGAAACACTGAAGCTTTCTTT.

Only a few counts were recorded for this clonotype. The J gene is TRBJ2-1, the V gene TRBV6-5, with D unresolved. The germline CDR1 and CDR2 sequences are MNHEY and SVGAGI. The CDR3 sequence is 13 residues long. Trimming shortened V by 0 bases and J by 7 bases, and 7 bases separated the two germline ends. The CDR3 loop reads CASSYSERNEQFF. The CDR3, as DNA: TGTGCCAGCAGTTACTCGGAAAGGAATGAGCAGTTCTTC.

This clonotype was detected a few times. V is TRBV5-1 and J is TRBJ1-2, with D possibly TRBD1 on 5 matching bases. Between the trimmed V and J ends, which lost 3 bases and 0 bases, there was a span of 15 bases. This CDR3 is built from 16 residues. The V gene's germline CDR1 is SGHRS and CDR2 YFSETQ. This CDR3 reads CASSSSEGTANYGYTF. DNA of the CDR3: TGCGCCAGCAGCTCTTCCGAGGGGACGGCTAACTATGGCTACACCTTC.

Many counts were recorded for this clonotype. The V gene is TRBV6-5, the J gene TRBJ2-3, with TRBD1 identical over 8 bases. The V gene end was trimmed by 4 bases and the J gene end by 1 base; junction bases not matched to a gene: 4. Per germline, CDR1 MNHEY and CDR2 SVGAGI. CDR3 length: 15 amino acids. CDR3 DNA: TGTGCCAGCAGTTCACCGGGACAGGGCACAGATACGCAGTATTTT. It is translated as CASSSPGQGTDTQYF.

The chain employs TRBV9 and TRBJ2-4; 10 bases match TRBD2. The CDR3 is 17 amino acids. Germline values: CDR1 SGDLS, CDR2 YYNGEE. With 4 bases clipped from V and 5 bases from J, the junction kept 12 bases outside the gene matches. The chain's CDR3 is CASSPWSQAGGENIQYF. DNA of the CDR3: TGTGCCAGCAGCCCCTGGTCCCAAGCGGGAGGGGAAAACATTCAGTACTTC. Using reference TRBV9 and TRBJ2-4 for the parts outside the CDR3, the full variable domain is DSGVTQTPKHLITATGQRVTLRCSPRSGDLSVYWYQQSLDQGLQFLIQYYNGEERAKGNILERFSAQQFPDLHSELNLSSLELGDSALYFCASSPWSQAGGENIQYFGAGTRLSVL.

This clonotype was seen many times. The chain joins TRBV5-1 to TRBJ1-4; possibly TRBD1 for D (6 bases). V was cut by 5 bases and J by 4 bases, with 12 bases left in between. This CDR3 has 14 amino acids. Looked up from germline, CDR1 is SGHRS and CDR2 is YFSETQ. Written as DNA, the CDR3 is TGCGCCAGCAGTACAGGACAGTTTAATGAAAAACTGTTTTTT. Amino acid sequence: CASSTGQFNEKLFF.

The CDR3 coding sequence is TGTGCCAGCAGCGTAGCGGCTAGCGGGAAGCCCTACGAGCAGTACTTC. Translation gives CASSVAASGKPYEQYF. This rearrangement joins TRBV9 to TRBJ2-7, with 9 nucleotides matching TRBD2. The CDR3 consists of 16 residues. Losses at the gene ends were 0 bases for V and 2 bases for J; bases not matched to a gene: 6. CDR1 and CDR2 from the germline V gene are SGDLS and YYNGEE.

The chain carries TRBV20-1 and TRBJ2-1; a weak D match, TRBD2 (6 bases). The germline CDR1 and CDR2 sequences are DFQATT and SNEGSKA (reference sequence). This CDR3 is 11 amino acids long. Trimming pared 6 bases from V and 10 bases from J, leaving 13 bases between. DNA for the CDR3: TGCAGTGCCGTGGACTATCCCGAGCAGTTCTTC. Its translation is CSAVDYPEQFF.

This clonotype was observed a handful of times. The gene calls are TRBV5-1 and TRBJ2-2; D is possibly TRBD1 or TRBD2 (5 bases each). Germline V gene data show CDR1 as SGHRS and CDR2 as YFSETQ. The CDR3 runs to 16 residues. The V end was cut by 4 bases, the J end by 4 bases, with 17 bases between. The CDR3 sequence: CASSPAGTRGTGELFF. As DNA, the CDR3 is TGCGCCAGCAGCCCTGCCGGGACGAGGGGCACCGGGGAGCTGTTTTTT.

This clonotype appeared a few times. V is TRBV24-1 and J is TRBJ2-3; D might be TRBD1 (6 bases). This CDR3 is built from 15 residues. Looked up from germline, CDR1 is KGHDR and CDR2 is SFDVKD. V shed 1 base and J shed 2 bases, with 9 bases lying between them. The CDR3, as DNA: TGTGCCACCAGTGATTTCCAGGGGCTCACAGATACGCAGTATTTT. It translates to CATSDFQGLTDTQYF.

Only a few counts were recorded for this clonotype. The V call is TRBV29-1, the J call TRBJ1-6; TRBD1 is a possible D gene (6 bases). V was shortened by 7 bases and J by 0 bases, with 28 bases between the two germline ends. Germline-derived CDR1 and CDR2 are SQVTM and ANQGSEA. The CDR3 is 20 residues long. CDR3 nucleotides: TGCAGCGCAGGCTTAGACAGGCGAGACAAATCGAGCTCCTATAATTCACCCCTCCACTTT. It is translated as CSAGLDRRDKSSSYNSPLHF.

This clonotype came up a few times. The rearrangement joins TRBV4-3 to TRBJ2-2, with D perhaps matching TRBD2 (6 bases). The CDR3 totals 16 residues. From germline, CDR1 is LGHNA and CDR2 YSLEER. The germline V and J ends were trimmed by 0 bases and 8 bases, with 16 bases remaining between them. The CDR3 loop reads CASSQEAQAGQGELFF. In DNA form, the CDR3 reads TGCGCCAGCAGCCAAGAAGCCCAGGCGGGGCAGGGGGAGCTGTTTTTT.

This clonotype turned up a few times. The chain joins TRBV5-1 to TRBJ2-5; 7 bases agree with TRBD2. Trimming cost V 1 base and J 2 bases; bases outside gene matches: 8. The CDR3 spans 16 residues. CDR1 is SGHRS and CDR2 is YFSETQ in the germline V gene. The CDR3: CASSLLEGTNQETQYF. The CDR3, as DNA: TGCGCCAGCAGCTTGTTGGAGGGGACTAATCAAGAGACCCAGTACTTC.

This clonotype has ten or more counts. The chain uses TRBV5-1 and TRBJ2-1; the D call may be TRBD1 or TRBD2 (5 bases each). The germline V and J ends were trimmed by 4 bases and 0 bases, with 14 bases remaining between them. The CDR3 runs 16 residues. Germline loops: CDR1 SGHRS, CDR2 YFSETQ. Here the CDR3 reads CASSRDGDSSYNEQFF. As DNA, the CDR3 is TGCGCCAGCAGCCGGGACGGCGATAGCTCCTACAATGAGCAGTTCTTC. The entire variable domain, with the rest obtained from reference TRBV5-1 and TRBJ2-1, is as follows: KAGVTQTPRYLIKTRGQQVTLSCSPISGHRSVSWYQQTPGQGLQFLFEYFSETQRNKGNFPGRFSGRQFSNSRSEMNVSTLELGDSALYLCASSRDGDSSYNEQFFGPGTRLTVL.

This clonotype has only a few counts. V gene TRBV30 combines with J gene TRBJ2-7; 7 bases fit TRBD1. The CDR3 consists of 13 residues. The trim removed 7 bases at V and 0 bases at J, leaving 6 bases unmatched. CDR1 is GTSNPN, CDR2 SVGIG, per germline (reference sequence). CDR3 in DNA: TGTGCCTCCCCAGGGGACAGCTCCTACGAGCAGTACTTC. Translation gives CASPGDSSYEQYF.

In its sample, this clonotype was seen a few times. V and J are TRBV29-1 and TRBJ2-3; TRBD2 matches at 10 bases. The CDR3 contains 14 residues. Germline V gives CDR1 SQVTM, CDR2 ANQGSEA. V was pared by 6 bases and J by 2 bases, with 5 bases of the junction left unmatched. In DNA form, the CDR3 reads TGCAGCGTCACTAGCGGGACGGACACAGATACGCAGTATTTT. Protein product: CSVTSGTDTDTQYF.

This clonotype was observed a single time. V and J are TRBV3-1 and TRBJ1-3; possible D gene TRBD1, 5 bases. Looked up from germline, CDR1 is LGHDT and CDR2 is YNNKEL (reference sequence). Trimming removed 1 base at V and 0 bases at J, with 13 bases between. The CDR3 extends over 17 amino acids. CDR3 sequence reads: CASSQAGTSTSGNTIYF. The CDR3 nucleotides are TGTGCCAGCAGCCAAGCCGGGACGTCGACCTCTGGAAACACCATATATTTT.

The chain is built from TRBV29-1 and TRBJ2-5, with D unresolved. Trimming removed 7 bases from V and 2 bases from J, with 11 bases in between. CDR1 and CDR2 from the germline V gene are SQVTM and ANQGSEA. This CDR3 contains 12 residues. The CDR3 is CSGRAAQETQYF. The CDR3, as DNA: TGCAGCGGACGAGCCGCTCAAGAGACCCAGTACTTC. The full variable domain, in which reference TRBV29-1 and TRBJ2-5 provide the parts outside the CDR3, is SAVISQKPSRDICQRGTSLTIQCQVDSQVTMMFWYRQQPGQSLTLIATANQGSEATYESGFVIDKFPISRPNLTFSTLTVSNMSPEDSSIYLCSGRAAQETQYFGPGTRLLVL.

There are a few counts of this clonotype. The genes are TRBV5-1 and TRBJ2-1; D possibly corresponds to TRBD2 (6 bases). The V gene's germline CDR1 is SGHRS and CDR2 YFSETQ. CDR3 length: 17 amino acids. Trimming cost V 0 bases and J 7 bases, with 20 bases left between them. CDR3 nucleotide sequence: TGCGCCAGCAGCTTGGAGGCTCCTCTACGTCTAGCGAATGAGCAGTTCTTC. It specifies CASSLEAPLRLANEQFF.

This clonotype was seen repeatedly, ten times or more. This chain connects TRBV21-1 to TRBJ2-3; the listed D gene, TRBD2, was not tested against the DNA. TRBV21-1 is an annotated pseudogene. The CDR3 has 16 residues. CDR3 nucleotides: TGTGCCAGCAGCCATGTAGGGCCAGGAGGCACAGATACGCAGTATTTT. Amino acids: CASSHVGPGGTDTQYF.

V and J are TRBV9 and TRBJ2-1; D perhaps matches TRBD1 (7 bases). Germline CDR1 is SGDLS and CDR2 is YYNGEE. V was cut by 3 bases and J by 7 bases, with 17 bases left in between. The CDR3 has 15 residues. In DNA form, the CDR3 reads TGTGCCAGCAGCGCCCAGGGGGGCCTGAGAAATGAGCAGTTCTTC. It specifies CASSAQGGLRNEQFF.

This clonotype has a handful of counts. CDR3 in amino acids: CASSLSRTGVSYNEQFF. In DNA, the CDR3 is TGTGCCAGCAGCTTATCCCGGACAGGGGTCTCCTACAATGAGCAGTTCTTC. V gene TRBV7-9 combines with J gene TRBJ2-1; TRBD1 matches at 9 bases. The V gene end was trimmed by 2 bases and the J gene end by 0 bases; junction bases not matched to a gene: 5. The CDR3 covers 17 residues. Germline V gene sequence: CDR1 SEHNR, CDR2 FQNEAQ (reference sequence).

This clonotype showed up just a few times. This sequence joins TRBV5-1 and TRBJ1-1; TRBD1 might be the D (5 bases). The CDR3 sequence is 15 residues long. V dropped 0 bases and J dropped 1 base, with 10 bases sitting between them. Germline CDR1 is SGHRS and CDR2 is YFSETQ. CDR3 DNA sequence: TGCGCCAGCAGCTTGGTAGGGGCGGGGAACACTGAAGCTTTCTTT. Translating it yields CASSLVGAGNTEAFF.